The T cell receptor (beta chain) described here comes from a study of cytomegalovirus exposure and HLA in healthy donors. This clone was detected only a few times. The antigen is unknown. Study findings and constraints: Among TCR beta chains of equal frequency, HLA-associated ones were more clonally expanded in a later analysis.

With 60 Vbeta and 13 Jbeta primers, the PCR was carried out. Clones were sequenced by immunoSEQ multiplex PCR, and TCRdb holds only the in-frame ones, with some missing. The table has roughly 180,000 clones, 80% seen once; the top ten hold around 7.3%. The CDR3 has 16 residues. Trimming at V came to 4 bases and at J to 0 bases, leaving 1 base not matched to a gene. Per germline, CDR1 SGDLS and CDR2 YYNGEE. The genes are TRBV9 and TRBJ2-1; TRBD2 agrees at 13 bases. This sequence was found in a man aged 25-45 years in good health and CMV-seropositive. Material: PBMCs. The CDR3 sequence is CASSWTSGSSYNEQFF. The CDR3 nucleotides read TGTGCCAGCAGCTGGACTAGCGGGAGCTCCTACAATGAGCAGTTCTTC.